The sequence of this TCR beta chain was determined in a study of blood T cell repertoires in COVID-19. The V and J ends lost 5 bases and 5 bases respectively, with 12 bases between them. Germline V gene sequence: CDR1 SQVTM, CDR2 ANQGSEA. The CDR3 runs 12 residues. Clones were read by immunoSEQ multiplex PCR, and TCRdb kept only the in-frame ones, dropping some. This sample carries fewer than 350,000 clones, 75% to 90% of them seen once, and the ten largest clones take around 4.8%. This rearrangement joins TRBV29-1 to TRBJ1-1, with D possibly being TRBD1 (5 bases). The sequence was obtained from a man between 60 and 70 years old who had recovered from COVID-19. Sequenced sample: PBMCs or T cells enriched from blood (not recorded which). CDR3 sequence reads: CSVHPGGTEAFF. The CDR3 coding sequence is TGCAGCGTTCATCCGGGGGGAACTGAAGCTTTCTTT.